Presented here are 5 T cell receptor beta chains from one specimen sequenced in a study of blood T cell repertoires in COVID-19. TCRdb's copy holds only in-frame clones and misses some; the assay was immunoSEQ multiplex PCR. The sample records roughly 250,000 clones, roughly 80% being singletons. The sequenced sample consisted of peripheral blood. Receptor source: a woman in her 50s with acute or convalescent COVID-19.

The rearrangement uses TRBV5-5 and TRBJ2-3; maybe TRBD2 (5 bases). Germline CDR1 SGHKS, CDR2 YYEKEE (reference sequence). This CDR3 region has 14 residues. The V gene lost 1 base and the J gene lost 6 bases, with 12 bases spanning the gap. CDR3 protein: CASSLYQRGDTQYF. Here the CDR3 DNA reads TGTGCCAGCAGCTTGTACCAGCGCGGGGATACGCAGTATTTT.

This clone is a singleton in its sample. V is TRBV19 and J is TRBJ2-7; the match to TRBD1 covers 11 bases. The CDR3 contains 14 residues. V lost 3 bases to trimming and J lost 4 bases; unmatched junction nucleotides: 2. The germline CDR1 and CDR2 sequences are LNHDA and SQIVND (reference sequence). In DNA form, the CDR3 reads TGTGCCAGTAGTATGGACAGGGGGCTATACGAGCAGTACTTC. It is translated as CASSMDRGLYEQYF.

This clone was observed once. The chain couples TRBV27 to TRBJ1-4, with 10 positions matching TRBD1. V was clipped by 5 bases and J by 7 bases; unmatched bases: 4. Germline loops: CDR1 MNHEY, CDR2 SMNVEV (reference sequence). CDR3 length: 14 amino acids. The DNA for the CDR3 is TGTGCCAGCAGTGACAGGGGGCTGAGTGAAAAACTGTTTTTT. It encodes CASSDRGLSEKLFF. The whole variable domain, remainder taken from reference TRBV27 and TRBJ1-4, is EAQVTQNPRYLITVTGKKLTVTCSQNMNHEYMSWYRQDPGLGLRQIYYSMNVEVTDKGDVPEGYKVSRKEKRNFPLILESPSPNQTSLYFCASSDRGLSEKLFFGSGTQLSVL.

The chain uses TRBV5-6 and TRBJ2-1; 8 bases fit TRBD2. CDR3 length: 16 amino acids. After removal of 0 bases from V and 7 bases from J, the junction contained 9 bases not matched to a gene. Germline V CDR1 and CDR2: SGHDT, YYEEEE. CDR3 sequence reads: CASSLVGGGRGNEQFF. In DNA, the CDR3 is TGTGCCAGCAGCTTGGTTGGCGGGGGGAGGGGAAATGAGCAGTTCTTC.

The V call is TRBV18, the J call TRBJ2-7, with 7 bases aligning to TRBD2. Trimming took 1 base from V and 0 from J; bases not matched to a gene: 6. This CDR3 is built from 16 residues. Germline V CDR1 and CDR2: KGHSH, LQKENI. CDR3 region: CASSPLGREISYEQYF. Here the CDR3 DNA reads TGTGCCAGCTCACCACTGGGGCGGGAGATCTCCTACGAGCAGTACTTC.